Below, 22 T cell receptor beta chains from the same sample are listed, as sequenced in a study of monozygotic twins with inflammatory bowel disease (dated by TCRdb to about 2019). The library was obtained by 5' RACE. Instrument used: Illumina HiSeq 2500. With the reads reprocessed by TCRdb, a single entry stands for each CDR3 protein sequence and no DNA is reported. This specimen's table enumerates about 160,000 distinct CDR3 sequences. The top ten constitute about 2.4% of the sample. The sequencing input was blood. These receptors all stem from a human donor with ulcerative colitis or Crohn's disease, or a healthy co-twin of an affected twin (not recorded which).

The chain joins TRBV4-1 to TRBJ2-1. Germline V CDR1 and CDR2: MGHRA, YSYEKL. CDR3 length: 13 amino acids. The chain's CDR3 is CASSRERDNEQFF.

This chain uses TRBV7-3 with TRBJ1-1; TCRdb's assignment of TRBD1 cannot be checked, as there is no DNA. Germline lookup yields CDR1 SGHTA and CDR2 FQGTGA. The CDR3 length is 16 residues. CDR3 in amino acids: CASSLNGGGGNTEAFF.

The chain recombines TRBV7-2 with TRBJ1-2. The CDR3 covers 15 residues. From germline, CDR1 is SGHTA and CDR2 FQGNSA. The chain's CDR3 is CASSAQRKPDYGYTF.

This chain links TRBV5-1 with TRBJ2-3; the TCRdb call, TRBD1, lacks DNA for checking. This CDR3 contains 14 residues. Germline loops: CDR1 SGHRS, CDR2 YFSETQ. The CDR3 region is CASRRRQDTDTQYF.

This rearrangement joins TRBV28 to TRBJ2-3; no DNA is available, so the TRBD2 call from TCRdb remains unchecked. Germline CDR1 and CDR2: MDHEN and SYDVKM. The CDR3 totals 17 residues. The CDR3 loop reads CASYLAGVLGTTDTQYF.

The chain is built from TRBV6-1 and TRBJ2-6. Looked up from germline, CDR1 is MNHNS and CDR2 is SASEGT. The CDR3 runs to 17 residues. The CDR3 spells CASTDGTKSSGANVLTF.

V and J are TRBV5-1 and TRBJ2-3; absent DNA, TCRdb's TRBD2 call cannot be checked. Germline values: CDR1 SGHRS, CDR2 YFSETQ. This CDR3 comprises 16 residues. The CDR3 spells CASSYRSGSGTDTQYF. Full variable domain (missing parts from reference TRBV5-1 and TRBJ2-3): KAGVTQTPRYLIKTRGQQVTLSCSPISGHRSVSWYQQTPGQGLQFLFEYFSETQRNKGNFPGRFSGRQFSNSRSEMNVSTLELGDSALYLCASSYRSGSGTDTQYFGPGTRLTVL.

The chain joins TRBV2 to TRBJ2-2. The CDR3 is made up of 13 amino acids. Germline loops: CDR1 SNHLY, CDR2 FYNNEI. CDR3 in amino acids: CASSDQYTGELFF.

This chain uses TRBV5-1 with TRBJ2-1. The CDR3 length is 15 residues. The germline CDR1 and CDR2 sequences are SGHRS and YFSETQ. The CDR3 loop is CASSLGSSSYNEQFF. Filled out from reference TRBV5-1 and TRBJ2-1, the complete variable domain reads KAGVTQTPRYLIKTRGQQVTLSCSPISGHRSVSWYQQTPGQGLQFLFEYFSETQRNKGNFPGRFSGRQFSNSRSEMNVSTLELGDSALYLCASSLGSSSYNEQFFGPGTRLTVL.

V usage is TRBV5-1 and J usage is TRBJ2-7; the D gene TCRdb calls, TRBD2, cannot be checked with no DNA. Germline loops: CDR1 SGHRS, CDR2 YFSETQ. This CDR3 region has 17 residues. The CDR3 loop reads CASSLGGLTSGTYEQYF.

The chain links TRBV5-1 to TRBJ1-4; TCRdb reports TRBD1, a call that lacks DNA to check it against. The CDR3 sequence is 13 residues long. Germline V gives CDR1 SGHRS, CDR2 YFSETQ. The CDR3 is CASQQGQGGKLFF.

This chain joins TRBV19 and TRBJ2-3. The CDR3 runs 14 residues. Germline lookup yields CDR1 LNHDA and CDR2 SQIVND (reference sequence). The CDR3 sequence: CASSPMPYTDTQYF.

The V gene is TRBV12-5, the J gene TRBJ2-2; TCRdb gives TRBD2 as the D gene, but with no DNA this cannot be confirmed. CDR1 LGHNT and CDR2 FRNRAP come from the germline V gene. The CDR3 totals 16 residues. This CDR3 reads CASGLVRGRGIGELFF.

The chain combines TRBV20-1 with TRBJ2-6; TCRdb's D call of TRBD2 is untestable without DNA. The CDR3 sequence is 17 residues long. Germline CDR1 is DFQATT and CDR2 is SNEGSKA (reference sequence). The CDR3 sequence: CSARVIGLHSGANVLTF.

The CDR3 is CASSLDSASGEQFF. This chain joins TRBV11-3 and TRBJ2-1; TCRdb's D gene call, TRBD2, goes unchecked for lack of DNA. Germline loops: CDR1 SGHNT, CDR2 YENEEA. The CDR3 has 14 amino acids.

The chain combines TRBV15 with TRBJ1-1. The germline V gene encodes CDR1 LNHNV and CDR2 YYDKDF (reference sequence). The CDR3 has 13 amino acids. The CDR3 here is CATSRKLNTEAFF.

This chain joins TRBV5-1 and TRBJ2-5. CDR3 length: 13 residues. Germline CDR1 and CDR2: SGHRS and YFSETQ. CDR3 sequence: CASSLALVETQYF.

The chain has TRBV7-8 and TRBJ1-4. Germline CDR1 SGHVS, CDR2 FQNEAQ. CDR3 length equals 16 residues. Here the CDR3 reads CASSPPAQPVNEKLFF.

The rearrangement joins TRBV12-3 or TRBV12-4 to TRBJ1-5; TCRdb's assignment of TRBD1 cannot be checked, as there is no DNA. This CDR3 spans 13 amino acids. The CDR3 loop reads CASTGMYNQPQHF.

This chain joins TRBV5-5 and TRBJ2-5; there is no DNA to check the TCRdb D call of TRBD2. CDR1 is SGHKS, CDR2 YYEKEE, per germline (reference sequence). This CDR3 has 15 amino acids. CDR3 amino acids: CASSSGLAGGGTQYF.

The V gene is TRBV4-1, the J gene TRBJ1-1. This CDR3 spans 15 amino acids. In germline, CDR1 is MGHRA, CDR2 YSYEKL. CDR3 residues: CASSPVHLLNTEAFF.

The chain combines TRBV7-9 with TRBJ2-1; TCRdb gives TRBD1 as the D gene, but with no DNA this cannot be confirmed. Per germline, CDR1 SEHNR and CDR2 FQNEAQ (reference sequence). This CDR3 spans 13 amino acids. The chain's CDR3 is CASSLWGLNEQFF.